The entry below describes one TCR beta chain. Its antigen is unidentified. The data are from a study of radiotherapy plus CTLA-4 blockade in lung cancer. The study's findings and limits: Following radiotherapy plus ipilimumab, tumor-derived TCR clones expanded in the blood.

Some clones are missing from TCRdb's copy, which holds only in-frame ones; the method was immunoSEQ multiplex PCR. In the table there are roughly 68,000 clones, roughly 78% of which are singletons. This TCR derives from a human donor with non-small cell lung cancer who had a complete response to radiotherapy plus ipilimumab. This sample comprised peripheral blood, obtained from a patient treated with radiotherapy plus ipilimumab.

The CDR3 reads CATASGQGKEQFF. The CDR3 DNA follows: TGTGCCACCGCTTCGGGACAGGGCAAAGAGCAGTTCTTC. This sequence joins TRBV14 and TRBJ2-1, with TRBD1 matching over 9 bases. The CDR3 covers 13 residues. V lost 10 bases and J lost 10; bases outside the gene matches: 11. From germline, CDR1 is SGHDN and CDR2 FVKESK. The full variable domain, completed using reference TRBV14 and TRBJ2-1, is EAGVTQFPSHSVIEKGQTVTLRCDPISGHDNLYWYRRVMGKEIKFLLHFVKESKQDESGMPNNRFLAERTGGTYSTLKVQPAELEDSGVYFCATASGQGKEQFFGPGTRLTVL.